Following are 12 T cell receptor beta chains from one sample sequenced in a study of post-analysis software for immune sequencing data. Antigens of these TCRs are unknown. Study outcomes and limitations: Five or six TRBV segments, TRBV5-6, TRBV5-1 and TRBV20-1 among them, were found more frequent in patients than controls.

Tagging with unique molecular identifiers was a feature of the TCR beta cDNA libraries. TCRdb processed the PCR reads anew with MiXCR; each CDR3 protein has one entry. The data contain some 690,000 distinct CDR3 sequences, 59% of them seen just once; the ten biggest clones take up 11%. Material: blood. The source is a girl aged 2-10 years with multiple sclerosis.

The chain combines TRBV20-1 with TRBJ1-2; possible D gene TRBD1, 5 bases. This CDR3 spans 16 amino acids. Germline V gene sequence: CDR1 DFQATT, CDR2 SNEGSKA (reference sequence). Trimming removed 5 bases from V and 4 bases from J, with 23 bases in between. CDR3 region: CSAETPGPSGFYGYTF. The CDR3 DNA is TGCAGTGCTGAAACCCCGGGGCCCAGTGGGTTCTATGGCTACACCTTC.

The chain has TRBV2 and TRBJ2-1; no firm D call. The CDR3 sequence is 13 residues long. Germline assignment: CDR1 SNHLY and CDR2 FYNNEI. The V gene lost 3 bases and the J gene lost 4 bases, with 7 bases spanning the gap. The CDR3 protein is CASSDPLYNEQFF. CDR3 DNA sequence: TGTGCCAGCAGTGACCCTTTGTACAATGAGCAGTTCTTC. Drawing the rest from reference TRBV2 and TRBJ2-1, the complete variable domain is EPEVTQTPSHQVTQMGQEVILRCVPISNHLYFYWYRQILGQKVEFLVSFYNNEISEKSEIFDDQFSVERPDGSNFTLKIRSTKLEDSAMYFCASSDPLYNEQFFGPGTRLTVL.

V and J are TRBV7-2 and TRBJ2-3; TRBD2 matches at 8 bases. Germline loops: CDR1 SGHTA, CDR2 FQGNSA. Losses at the gene ends were 5 bases for V and 4 bases for J; bases not matched to a gene: 8. This CDR3 region has 15 residues. CDR3 loop: CASSASGSWSDTQYF. Written as DNA, the CDR3 is TGTGCCAGCAGCGCCAGCGGGAGTTGGTCAGATACGCAGTATTTT.

The chain links TRBV6-5 to TRBJ2-3; 8 nucleotides agree with TRBD2. Trimming cost V 5 bases and J 4 bases; bases outside gene matches: 20. This CDR3 is 19 amino acids long. The germline gives CDR1 MNHEY, CDR2 SVGAGI. The CDR3 region has the DNA TGTGCCAGCAGTCAACTCGGGGGGGCAGGGAGGGACTTGGCAGATACGCAGTATTTT. Its protein product is CASSQLGGAGRDLADTQYF.

This clonotype was observed a handful of times. The CDR3 is CSARVRGLDTQYF. For the CDR3, the DNA is TGCAGTGCTAGAGTAAGGGGGCTGGATACGCAGTATTTT. The V call is TRBV20-1, the J call TRBJ2-3, with 7 nucleotides matching TRBD1. The germline CDR1 and CDR2 sequences are DFQATT and SNEGSKA (reference sequence). V lost 1 base to trimming and J lost 6 bases; unmatched junction nucleotides: 4. This CDR3 spans 13 amino acids.

The chain combines TRBV6-6 with TRBJ1-6; D may be TRBD1 (5 bases). CDR1 is MNHNY, CDR2 SVGAGI, per germline (reference sequence). This CDR3 has 12 residues. V dropped 5 bases and J dropped 14 bases, with 13 bases sitting between them. CDR3 in amino acids: CASSTLGGALHF. CDR3 nucleotides: TGTGCCAGCAGTACCCTGGGGGGGGCCCTCCACTTT.

In this sample, this clonotype turned up a few times. The rearrangement links TRBV18 to TRBJ2-5; the D gene is possibly TRBD2 (6 bases). The DNA end lines up better with TRBJ2-7; the J call may be wrong. The length of the CDR3 is 14 residues. The V gene's germline CDR1 is KGHSH and CDR2 LQKENI. The CDR3 nucleotides are TGTGCCAGCTCACCGGGGCGGGGAGCCTACGAGCAGTACTTC. It specifies CASSPGRGAYEQYF.

V gene TRBV3-1 combines with J gene TRBJ2-7; D may be TRBD2 (5 bases). Germline lookup yields CDR1 LGHDT and CDR2 YNNKEL (reference sequence). The CDR3 has 15 residues. Trimming pared 0 bases from V and 1 base from J, leaving 10 bases between. The CDR3 spells CASSQERAVSYEQYF. In DNA, the CDR3 is TGTGCCAGCAGCCAAGAGAGGGCGGTTTCCTACGAGCAGTACTTC.

V gene TRBV7-2 combines with J gene TRBJ2-5, with D perhaps matching TRBD2 (6 bases). Per germline, CDR1 SGHTA and CDR2 FQGNSA. The CDR3 consists of 14 residues. V was trimmed by 5 bases and J by 4 bases, leaving 14 bases between them. CDR3 loop: CASSRDWTTETQYF. As DNA, the CDR3 is TGTGCCAGCAGCCGGGACTGGACGACAGAGACCCAGTACTTC. The full variable domain, in which reference TRBV7-2 and TRBJ2-5 provide the parts outside the CDR3, is GAGVSQSPSNKVTEKGKDVELRCDPISGHTALYWYRQSLGQGLEFLIYFQGNSAPDKSGLPSDRFSAERTGGSVSTLTIQRTQQEDSAVYLCASSRDWTTETQYFGPGTRLLVL.

This chain links TRBV20-1 with TRBJ2-1, with D maybe TRBD2 (5 bases). Germline V gene sequence: CDR1 DFQATT, CDR2 SNEGSKA (reference sequence). Between the trimmed V and J ends, which lost 6 bases and 6 bases, there was a span of 15 bases. This CDR3 has 13 amino acids. The CDR3, as DNA: TGCAGTGCCATGGCGAGGGTTATCAATGAGCAGTTCTTC. Translating gives CSAMARVINEQFF.

The rearrangement uses TRBV11-2 and TRBJ2-3, with 10 bases identical to TRBD1. Germline CDR1 and CDR2: SGHAT and FQNNGV. V lost 2 bases, J lost 2 bases, and 4 bases stayed unmatched. The CDR3 loop spans 16 amino acids. CDR3 in DNA: TGTGCCAGCAGCTTACCGGGACAGGGGTACACAGATACGCAGTATTTT. Its translation: CASSLPGQGYTDTQYF.

This clonotype was picked up one time. This chain connects TRBV20-1 to TRBJ2-7; maybe TRBD2 (5 bases). Trimming took 5 bases from V and 0 from J, leaving 14 bases between them. This CDR3 spans 14 amino acids. Germline V gene lookup returns CDR1 DFQATT and CDR2 SNEGSKA (reference sequence). In DNA, the CDR3 is TGCAGTGCTCCCCAACCGACTACCTCCTACGAGCAGTACTTC. This gives the protein CSAPQPTTSYEQYF.